Presented here are 27 T cell receptor beta chains from one specimen sequenced in a study of T-cell memory formation after mild COVID-19. A single record per CDR3 protein comes from TCRdb applying MiXCR to the 5' RACE reads. The table lists 95,000 to 120,000 distinct CDR3 sequences, around a fifth of them singletons, with 40% to 50% in the top ten. Material: PBMCs or a T cell subset sorted from them (not recorded which). These receptors were collected from a man between 18 and 35 years old who had mild COVID-19 (a few samples of this study predate the infection). Cell type and time point are not known.

Notes on this clonotype: Compared with germline, one end of the junction differs, possibly owing to a read error. J is TRBJ2-1 and V is TRBV4-1; D possibly uses TRBD1 or TRBD2 (6 bases each). Germline loops: CDR1 MGHRA, CDR2 YSYEKL. The CDR3 is made up of 16 amino acids. This chain's CDR3 is CDSSQGSFRGIPEQFF. In DNA, the CDR3 is TGCGACAGCAGCCAGGGGTCATTTCGGGGGATACCCGAGCAGTTCTTC.

This clonotype was counted between two and nine times. The chain employs TRBV29-1 and TRBJ2-5; perhaps D is TRBD1 or TRBD2 (5 bases each). The V end was cut by 4 bases, the J end by 2 bases, with 14 bases between. The CDR3 sequence is 14 residues long. Per germline, CDR1 SQVTM and CDR2 ANQGSEA. As DNA, the CDR3 is TGCAGCGTTGGTTTCGGGGACGGACAAGAGACCCAGTACTTC. Its protein product is CSVGFGDGQETQYF.

The chain employs TRBV12-3 or TRBV12-4 and TRBJ1-1; D is uncertain. The V end lost 5 bases, the J end lost 1 base, and 11 bases lay between the germline ends. This CDR3 has 14 amino acids. CDR3: CASSPGQPNTEAFF. The CDR3 DNA reads as TGTGCCAGCAGTCCCGGGCAGCCGAACACTGAAGCTTTCTTT.

This chain uses TRBV5-6 with TRBJ2-5, with 9 bases that match TRBD1. The CDR3 loop spans 14 amino acids. Germline CDR1 SGHDT, CDR2 YYEEEE. Trimming cost V 6 bases and J 5 bases; bases outside gene matches: 8. CDR3 region: CASKGDRVFETQYF. CDR3 in DNA: TGTGCCAGCAAAGGGGACAGGGTGTTTGAGACCCAGTACTTC.

The chain carries TRBV5-6 and TRBJ2-5, with D possibly TRBD1 on 5 matching bases. Germline-derived CDR1 and CDR2 are SGHDT and YYEEEE. This CDR3 region has 14 residues. Trimming removed 4 bases from V and 3 bases from J, with 13 bases in between. CDR3 sequence (DNA): TGTGCCAGCAGCAGGGGATACGGAGAAGAGACCCAGTACTTC. Its translation: CASSRGYGEETQYF.

There are many counts of this clonotype. This sequence joins TRBV4-1 and TRBJ2-3, with D tentatively TRBD1 (6 bases). This CDR3 is 17 amino acids long. The germline gives CDR1 MGHRA, CDR2 YSYEKL. The V gene lost 0 bases and the J gene lost 5 bases, with 18 bases spanning the gap. In DNA, the CDR3 is TGCGCCAGCAGCCAAGATCAGGGGCCTCCGACAAAAGATACGCAGTATTTT. It encodes CASSQDQGPPTKDTQYF.

This rearrangement joins TRBV6-4 to TRBJ2-3; no clear D. Trimming shortened V by 7 bases and J by 1 base, and 15 bases separated the two germline ends. Looked up from germline, CDR1 is MRHNA and CDR2 is SNTAGT. CDR3 size: 15 residues. The CDR3, as DNA: TGTGCCAGCATTCTTACTCACGCCCGCACAGATACGCAGTATTTT. Amino acid sequence: CASILTHARTDTQYF.

V is TRBV6-2 or TRBV6-3 and J is TRBJ2-5, with D perhaps matching TRBD2 (5 bases). The V gene's germline CDR1 is MNHEY and CDR2 SVGEGT. This CDR3 spans 16 amino acids. V was trimmed by 5 bases and J by 3 bases, leaving 19 bases between them. The CDR3 bases are TGTGCCAGCAGTCCGCCGTCCACTAGGTGGAAAGAGACCCAGTACTTC. It is translated as CASSPPSTRWKETQYF.

This clonotype came up a few times. The CDR3 DNA follows: TGTGCCGTACAATGGACTAGCGGGGTCTACGAGCAGTACGTC. Amino acids: CAVQWTSGVYEQYV. The chain uses TRBV6-7 and TRBJ2-7; 12 nucleotides line up with TRBD2. TRBV6-7 belongs to the ORF category, with a function that is uncertain. The CDR3 totals 14 residues. V trimming: 11 bases; J trimming: 3 bases; junction bases outside the gene matches: 8.

This clonotype showed up many times. The J gene is TRBJ2-5, the V gene TRBV7-9; TRBD1 aligns across 12 bases. Germline V gene sequence: CDR1 SEHNR, CDR2 FQNEAQ (reference sequence). Germline trimming cut 3 bases from V and 3 bases from J; bases unmatched to any gene: 2. The CDR3 consists of 15 residues. The CDR3 region has the DNA TGTGCCAGCAGCTTGGGACAGGGGGCCGAAGAGACCCAGTACTTC. As protein: CASSLGQGAEETQYF. The full variable domain, its missing parts supplied by reference TRBV7-9 and TRBJ2-5, is DTGVSQNPRHKITKRGQNVTFRCDPISEHNRLYWYRQTLGQGPEFLTYFQNEAQLEKSRLLSDRFSAERPKGSFSTLEIQRTEQGDSAMYLCASSLGQGAEETQYFGPGTRLLVL.

The rearrangement joins TRBV5-1 to TRBJ2-1, with 8 bases identical to TRBD1. This CDR3 has 15 amino acids. From germline, CDR1 is SGHRS and CDR2 YFSETQ. After removal of 4 bases from V and 1 base from J, the junction contained 4 bases not matched to a gene. The CDR3 loop reads CASSLRDRSYNEQFF. In nucleotides, the CDR3 is TGCGCCAGCAGCCTCCGGGACAGGTCCTACAATGAGCAGTTCTTC.

This rearrangement joins TRBV7-9 to TRBJ2-2; TRBD2 agrees at 8 bases. CDR3 size: 16 residues. V dropped 7 bases and J dropped 5; count of bases not matched to a gene: 12. CDR1 and CDR2 from the germline V gene are SEHNR and FQNEAQ (reference sequence). The CDR3 region has the DNA TGTGCCAGCACCTTCACTAGCGGCGAAGGGACCGGGGAGCTGTTTTTT. As protein: CASTFTSGEGTGELFF.

This clonotype was counted only a few times. The genes are TRBV7-9 and TRBJ1-2; no reliable D call. The CDR3 consists of 15 residues. Germline V CDR1 and CDR2: SEHNR, FQNEAQ (reference sequence). V was clipped by 1 base and J by 8 bases, with 17 bases between them. CDR3 in amino acids: CASSLGDGQQWGYTF. The CDR3 nucleotides read TGTGCCAGCAGCTTAGGGGATGGCCAACAGTGGGGCTACACCTTC.

This sequence joins TRBV2 and TRBJ2-1; a weak D match, TRBD1 (6 bases). V lost 0 bases to trimming and J lost 6 bases, with 9 bases between them. The CDR3 has 14 residues. Germline values: CDR1 SNHLY, CDR2 FYNNEI. CDR3 nucleotides: TGTGCCAGCAGTGAAGCTAACAGGGCCAATGAGCAGTTCTTC. This codes for CASSEANRANEQFF.

This clonotype came up a few times. The chain joins TRBV4-3 to TRBJ2-3; 13 nucleotides match TRBD2. The V and J ends lost 5 bases and 0 bases, in that order; junction bases with no gene match: 14. The CDR3 runs 20 residues. The V gene's germline CDR1 is LGHNA and CDR2 YSLEER. The CDR3 spells CASSVHTGTSGVPSTDTQYF. For the CDR3, the DNA is TGCGCCAGCAGCGTACACACCGGGACTAGCGGGGTTCCTAGCACAGATACGCAGTATTTT.

In its sample, this clonotype was seen many times. The V gene is TRBV4-3, the J gene TRBJ2-3, with TRBD2 as a possible D gene (5 bases). V was trimmed by 0 bases and J by 6 bases, leaving 19 bases between them. The germline gives CDR1 LGHNA, CDR2 YSLEER. CDR3 length: 17 residues. The DNA of the CDR3 is TGCGCCAGCAGCCAAGATCGGTTAACCATCGGCGGGGATACGCAGTATTTT. Translated: CASSQDRLTIGGDTQYF.

This clonotype was counted only a few times. The chain combines TRBV19 with TRBJ2-5; D is undetermined. CDR1 LNHDA and CDR2 SQIVND come from the germline V gene (reference sequence). Between the trimmed V and J ends, which lost 0 bases and 5 bases, there was a span of 1 base. The CDR3 is made up of 11 amino acids. CDR3: CASSIEETQYF. DNA for the CDR3: TGTGCCAGTAGTATAGAGGAGACCCAGTACTTC.

The rearrangement links TRBV7-9 to TRBJ2-1; 12 bases line up with TRBD2. V lost 5 bases to trimming and J lost 7 bases; unmatched junction nucleotides: 9. Germline CDR1 and CDR2: SEHNR and FQNEAQ (reference sequence). The CDR3 spans 16 residues. CDR3 sequence reads: CASSTVLAGGLNEQFF. As DNA, the CDR3 is TGTGCCAGCAGCACCGTTCTAGCGGGGGGGTTAAATGAGCAGTTCTTC. Looking up the rest from reference TRBV7-9 and TRBJ2-1 gives the full variable domain: DTGVSQNPRHKITKRGQNVTFRCDPISEHNRLYWYRQTLGQGPEFLTYFQNEAQLEKSRLLSDRFSAERPKGSFSTLEIQRTEQGDSAMYLCASSTVLAGGLNEQFFGPGTRLTVL.

This chain joins TRBV4-1 and TRBJ2-7; D is ambiguous. The CDR3 has 15 amino acids. The germline V gene encodes CDR1 MGHRA and CDR2 YSYEKL. V dropped 1 base and J dropped 2 bases, with 12 bases sitting between them. The CDR3 nucleotides are TGCGCCAGCAGCCAAGTCCCACGGGCCACCTACGAGCAGTACTTC. This gives the protein CASSQVPRATYEQYF.

This clonotype was found a few times. The chain carries TRBV24-1 and TRBJ2-3; perhaps TRBD2 as D (6 bases). Germline values: CDR1 KGHDR, CDR2 SFDVKD. This CDR3 has 17 amino acids. Trimming left V 4 bases short and J 7 bases short, with 23 bases between. CDR3 loop: CATSDANRDSGRHTQYF. The CDR3 nucleotides are TGTGCCACCAGTGACGCAAACCGGGACTCGGGGCGCCATACGCAGTATTTT.

The chain joins TRBV27 to TRBJ2-7, with D possibly TRBD1 on 6 matching bases. The CDR3 length is 14 residues. The germline gives CDR1 MNHEY, CDR2 SMNVEV (reference sequence). Trimming removed 5 bases from V and 7 bases from J, with 18 bases in between. CDR3 sequence (DNA): TGTGCCAGCAGTGTAACTACACTAAGGGGGGAGCAGTACTTC. The encoded protein is CASSVTTLRGEQYF.

This clonotype was observed a handful of times. This chain links TRBV14 with TRBJ1-1; TRBD1 is a possible D gene (6 bases). The CDR3 extends over 15 amino acids. Germline loops: CDR1 SGHDN, CDR2 FVKESK. The germline V and J ends were trimmed by 4 bases and 6 bases, with 18 bases remaining between them. CDR3 bases: TGTGCCAGCAGCCGCCGACAGGTCAATCCCTCTGAAGCTTTCTTT. Translation gives CASSRRQVNPSEAFF.

The chain has TRBV29-1 and TRBJ1-2; D remains unclear. This CDR3 is built from 12 residues. V lost 2 bases and J 4 bases, leaving 8 bases between the germline ends. Germline-derived CDR1 and CDR2 are SQVTM and ANQGSEA. CDR3 in amino acids: CSVERLSYGYTF. CDR3 sequence (DNA): TGCAGCGTTGAAAGGCTAAGCTATGGCTACACCTTC.

This clonotype was observed a few times. J is TRBJ1-5 and V is TRBV5-6; D possibly corresponds to TRBD1 (5 bases). In germline, CDR1 is SGHDT, CDR2 YYEEEE. V lost 0 bases and J 3 bases, leaving 7 bases between the germline ends. This CDR3 spans 14 amino acids. The CDR3 is CASSLGGDNQPQHF. DNA for the CDR3: TGTGCCAGCAGCTTGGGGGGGGACAATCAGCCCCAGCATTTT.

This clonotype was observed at least ten times. The chain uses TRBV6-4 and TRBJ2-2, with D possibly being TRBD1 (5 bases). With 3 bases removed from V and 3 bases from J, the gap between germline ends came to 5 bases. The CDR3 length is 13 residues. Germline V gives CDR1 MRHNA, CDR2 SNTAGT. This chain's CDR3 is CASSEGDTGELFF. The DNA for the CDR3 is TGTGCCAGCAGTGAAGGGGACACCGGGGAGCTGTTTTTT.

This clonotype has ten or more counts. The V call is TRBV4-1, the J call TRBJ1-4; TRBD1 aligns across 10 bases. The CDR3 has 16 amino acids. Per germline, CDR1 MGHRA and CDR2 YSYEKL. Trimming cost V 0 bases and J 8 bases; bases outside gene matches: 6. CDR3 residues: CASSQDPGTGAEKLFF. In DNA form, the CDR3 reads TGCGCCAGCAGCCAAGATCCCGGGACAGGGGCGGAAAAACTGTTTTTT.

This chain joins TRBV7-9 and TRBJ2-1; TRBD1 matches at 9 bases. This CDR3 region has 15 residues. V trimming: 5 bases; J trimming: 7 bases; junction bases outside the gene matches: 9. CDR1 is SEHNR, CDR2 FQNEAQ, per germline (reference sequence). In DNA form, the CDR3 reads TGTGCCAGCAGCCTCCCCGGGACAGGGTCGAATGAGCAGTTCTTC. Amino acids: CASSLPGTGSNEQFF.